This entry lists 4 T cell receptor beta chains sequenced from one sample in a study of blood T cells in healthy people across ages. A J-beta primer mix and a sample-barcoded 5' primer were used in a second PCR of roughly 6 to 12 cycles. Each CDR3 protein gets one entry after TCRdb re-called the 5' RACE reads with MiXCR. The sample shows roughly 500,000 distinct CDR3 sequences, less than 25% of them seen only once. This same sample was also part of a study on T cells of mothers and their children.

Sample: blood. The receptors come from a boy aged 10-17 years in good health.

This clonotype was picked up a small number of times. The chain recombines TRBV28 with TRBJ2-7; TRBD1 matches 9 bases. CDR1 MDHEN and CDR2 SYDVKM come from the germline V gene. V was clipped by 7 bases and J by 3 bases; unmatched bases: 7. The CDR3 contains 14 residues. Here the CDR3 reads CASTAPGQGYEQYF. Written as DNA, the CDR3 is TGTGCCAGCACCGCCCCGGGACAGGGCTACGAGCAGTACTTC.

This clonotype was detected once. In DNA form, the CDR3 reads TGCAGTGCTGTGGGCCCTACGGATACGCAGTATTTT. This codes for CSAVGPTDTQYF. This sequence joins TRBV20-1 and TRBJ2-3; D is uncertain. This CDR3 contains 12 residues. Deletions cut 5 bases from V and 6 bases from J, with 12 bases between. Germline CDR1 reads DFQATT; CDR2 reads SNEGSKA (reference sequence).

CDR3 in DNA: TGTGCCAGTAGGGAGACAGACTATAGCAATCAGCCCCAGCATTTT. Its protein product is CASRETDYSNQPQHF. The chain recombines TRBV19 with TRBJ1-5; the D gene is possibly TRBD1 (5 bases). This CDR3 is built from 15 residues. The germline V gene encodes CDR1 LNHDA and CDR2 SQIVND (reference sequence). V was pared by 6 bases and J by 0 bases, with 12 bases between.

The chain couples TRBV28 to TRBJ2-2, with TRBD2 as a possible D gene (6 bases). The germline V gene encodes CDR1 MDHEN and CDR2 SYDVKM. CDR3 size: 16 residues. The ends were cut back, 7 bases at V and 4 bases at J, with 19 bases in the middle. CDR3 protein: CASTTFGGAPTGELFF. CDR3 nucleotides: TGTGCCAGCACCACCTTTGGAGGGGCGCCCACCGGGGAGCTGTTTTTT.